The 6 T cell receptor beta chains presented below share a single source sample, sequenced in a study of T cell responses to AZD1222 COVID-19 vaccine. Here immunoSEQ multiplex PCR was the method, and the copy in TCRdb shows in-frame clones only, minus some. The repertoire holds about 85,000 clones, with 85% to 95% as singletons. Sequenced here: peripheral blood, sampled 28 days after the second AZD1222 dose. These receptors all stem from an adult who received the AZD1222 COVID-19 vaccine.

The gene calls are TRBV28 and TRBJ1-6; TRBD1 matches 9 bases. The CDR3 is 17 residues long. J gave up 9 bases and V 3 bases, and 12 bases lay outside the gene matches. CDR1 and CDR2 from the germline V gene are MDHEN and SYDVKM. The CDR3 protein is CASSLAPGQGLSSPLHF. CDR3 DNA sequence: TGTGCCAGCAGTTTGGCACCGGGACAGGGATTAAGTTCACCCCTCCACTTT.

The chain uses TRBV7-9 and TRBJ2-1, with TRBD2 matching 16 bases. The trim removed 1 base at V and 12 bases at J, leaving 12 bases unmatched. Germline lookup yields CDR1 SEHNR and CDR2 FQNEAQ (reference sequence). The CDR3 contains 18 residues. In DNA form, the CDR3 reads TGTGCCAGCAGCTTAGGAAAGGGACTAGCGGGAGGGTATTCCCGGCAGTTCTTC. This sequence encodes CASSLGKGLAGGYSRQFF.

The chain links TRBV5-1 to TRBJ2-7; D is possibly TRBD1 (6 bases). The CDR3 totals 13 residues. Trimming took off 5 bases at V and 0 bases at J, with 9 bases between the two ends. Germline V gene sequence: CDR1 SGHRS, CDR2 YFSETQ. DNA of the CDR3: TGCGCCAGCAGTAGGGACAACTCCTACGAGCAGTACTTC. Protein sequence: CASSRDNSYEQYF.

The genes are TRBV2 and TRBJ1-2, with D unresolved. The germline V gene has CDR1 SNHLY and CDR2 FYNNEI. This CDR3 is built from 12 residues. Trimming removed 7 bases from V and 8 bases from J, with 14 bases in between. The CDR3 is CASIGNFEGYTF. The CDR3 DNA is TGTGCCAGCATTGGGAATTTCGAAGGCTACACCTTC. Full variable domain (rest looked up from reference TRBV2 and TRBJ1-2): EPEVTQTPSHQVTQMGQEVILRCVPISNHLYFYWYRQILGQKVEFLVSFYNNEISEKSEIFDDQFSVERPDGSNFTLKIRSTKLEDSAMYFCASIGNFEGYTFGSGTRLTVV.

This chain links TRBV2 with TRBJ2-1, with TRBD2 identical over 14 bases. The germline V gene has CDR1 SNHLY and CDR2 FYNNEI. The CDR3 length is 16 residues. Germline trimming cut 2 bases from V and 9 bases from J; bases unmatched to any gene: 6. For the CDR3, the DNA is TGTGCCAGCAGTGAAATGGGACTAGCGGGAGATGGTGAGCAGTTCTTC. Translated, it gives CASSEMGLAGDGEQFF. Supplemented by reference TRBV2 and TRBJ2-1, the full variable domain reads EPEVTQTPSHQVTQMGQEVILRCVPISNHLYFYWYRQILGQKVEFLVSFYNNEISEKSEIFDDQFSVERPDGSNFTLKIRSTKLEDSAMYFCASSEMGLAGDGEQFFGPGTRLTVL.

CDR3 loop: CASSLYRGPVTEAFF. DNA of the CDR3: TGTGCCAGCAGTTTATACAGGGGGCCGGTCACTGAAGCTTTCTTT. This chain connects TRBV27 to TRBJ1-1; the match to TRBD1 covers 9 bases. Germline lookup yields CDR1 MNHEY and CDR2 SMNVEV (reference sequence). The CDR3 consists of 15 residues. V was clipped by 1 base and J by 4 bases; unmatched bases: 4.